This TCR beta chain was sequenced for a study of blood T cell repertoires in COVID-19. Study information: The United States, Italy and Spain provided the acute and convalescent COVID-19 samples. In each case, the material was cDNA or gDNA derived from T cells, B-cell-depleted T cells, or PBMCs.

Losses at the gene ends were 3 bases for V and 2 bases for J; bases not matched to a gene: 7. The CDR3 runs to 16 residues. CDR1 and CDR2 from the germline V gene are SGHDN and FVKESK. Original processing methods: Amplified reference gene primers provided the basis for estimating nucleated cell counts. Data came from immunoSEQ multiplex PCR; TCRdb stores just in-frame clones and leaves some out. V and J calls plus clone size are reproduced from that table; the DNA served to infer D and trimming. Of around 150,000 clones in the sample, around 81% were seen once. This clone was found once. Sequencing was performed on peripheral blood. The chain carries TRBV14 and TRBJ2-5; TRBD1 matches 9 bases. The receptor was isolated from a woman aged 45-65 years with acute or convalescent COVID-19. CDR3 nucleotide sequence: TGTGCCAGCAGCCACACGACAGGGGGAGGGCAAGAGACCCAGTACTTC. Encoded protein: CASSHTTGGGQETQYF.